This is a list of T cell receptor beta chains from one sample in a study of OX40 agonist ivuxolimab in advanced cancers. TCRdb's table, derived via immunoSEQ multiplex PCR, lists solely in-frame clones and lacks some. The table includes 35,000 to 45,000 clones, 86% detected once. The source was CD4+ or CD8+ T cells sorted from blood, collected in a trial of the OX40 agonist ivuxolimab. These TCRs come from an adult with an advanced solid tumor such as melanoma, head and neck, liver or kidney cancer. Both conserved end residues are part of each CDR3. D genes are given only for firm matches. Some rows have no size entry. The others give once, few or many, or a class for an expanded clone.

d_gene: .
v_gene: TRBV5-4
abundance: .
j_gene: TRBJ1-1
CDR3aa: CASSLADLTEAFF
CDR3nt: TGTGCCAGCAGCTTGGCCGATCTAACTGAAGCTTTCTTT

d_gene: .
v_gene: TRBV7-9
abundance: .
j_gene: TRBJ1-6
CDR3aa: CASSQGGISPLHF
CDR3nt: TGTGCCAGCAGCCAGGGTGGGATTTCACCCCTCCACTTT

d_gene: .
v_gene: TRBV30
abundance: few
j_gene: TRBJ2-3
CDR3aa: CAWSVPGTDTQYF
CDR3nt: TGTGCCTGGAGTGTACCAGGCACAGATACGCAGTATTTT

d_gene: .
v_gene: TRBV7-8
abundance: .
j_gene: TRBJ1-2
CDR3aa: CASSLKWSQGYTF
CDR3nt: TGTGCCAGCAGCTTAAAGTGGTCGCAGGGCTACACCTTC

d_gene: TRBD1
v_gene: TRBV29-1
abundance: .
j_gene: TRBJ1-1
CDR3aa: CSVDRANTEAFF
CDR3nt: TGCAGCGTCGACAGGGCGAACACTGAAGCTTTCTTT

d_gene: .
v_gene: TRBV6-5
abundance: .
j_gene: TRBJ2-5
CDR3aa: CASSRQSQETQYF
CDR3nt: TGTGCCAGCAGCAGACAGTCTCAAGAGACCCAGTACTTC

d_gene: TRBD2
v_gene: TRBV30
abundance: once
j_gene: TRBJ2-3
CDR3aa: CAWSERAGGEVTQYF
CDR3nt: TGTGCCTGGAGTGAAAGAGCGGGGGGCGAGGTTACGCAGTATTTT

d_gene: TRBD1
v_gene: TRBV7-9
abundance: .
j_gene: TRBJ2-7
CDR3aa: CASSLDGTANYEQYF
CDR3nt: TGTGCCAGCAGCTTAGATGGGACAGCTAACTACGAGCAGTACTTC

d_gene: .
v_gene: TRBV28
abundance: .
j_gene: TRBJ1-6
CDR3aa: CASGETRGSPLHF
CDR3nt: TGTGCCAGCGGTGAAACAAGGGGTTCACCCCTCCACTTT

d_gene: TRBD2
v_gene: TRBV13
abundance: .
j_gene: TRBJ2-1
CDR3aa: CASSLPSGGEEQFF
CDR3nt: TGTGCCAGCAGCTTACCTAGCGGGGGAGAAGAGCAGTTCTTC

d_gene: TRBD1
v_gene: TRBV27
abundance: .
j_gene: TRBJ2-2
CDR3aa: CASSLYETGMIYGVTGELFF
CDR3nt: TGTGCCAGCAGTTTATACGAGACAGGGATGATTTATGGCGTCACCGGGGAGCTGTTTTTT

d_gene: .
v_gene: TRBV28
abundance: .
j_gene: TRBJ1-1
CDR3aa: CASSLKTDYSSKAFF
CDR3nt: TGTGCCAGCAGTTTAAAGACAGACTACTCTTCCAAGGCTTTCTTT

d_gene: TRBD1
v_gene: TRBV27
abundance: .
j_gene: TRBJ2-2
CDR3aa: CASSRQGALDGELFF
CDR3nt: TGTGCCAGCAGTCGACAGGGGGCGCTTGACGGGGAGCTGTTTTTT

d_gene: .
v_gene: TRBV6-5
abundance: .
j_gene: TRBJ1-1
CDR3aa: CASSYIRFDYNTEAFF
CDR3nt: TGTGCCAGCAGTTACATCCGATTCGATTATAACACTGAAGCTTTCTTT

d_gene: TRBD1
v_gene: TRBV5-5
abundance: .
j_gene: TRBJ1-1
CDR3aa: CASSQDRGQTTEAFF
CDR3nt: TGTGCCAGCAGCCAGGACAGGGGGCAGACCACTGAAGCTTTCTTT

d_gene: .
v_gene: TRBV20-1
abundance: .
j_gene: TRBJ1-2
CDR3aa: CSAPESGGYTF
CDR3nt: TGCAGTGCCCCCGAGTCCGGAGGCTACACCTTC

d_gene: .
v_gene: TRBV6-5
abundance: .
j_gene: TRBJ2-2
CDR3aa: CASRTGVGELFF
CDR3nt: TGTGCCAGCAGAACGGGGGTCGGGGAGCTGTTTTTT

d_gene: .
v_gene: TRBV13
abundance: few
j_gene: TRBJ2-7
CDR3aa: CASTVYSDSYEQYF
CDR3nt: TGTGCCAGCACCGTATACTCAGATTCCTACGAGCAGTACTTC

d_gene: .
v_gene: TRBV11-3
abundance: .
j_gene: TRBJ2-1
CDR3aa: CASSARESYNEQFF
CDR3nt: TGTGCCAGCAGTGCCAGGGAATCCTACAATGAGCAGTTCTTC

d_gene: .
v_gene: TRBV9
abundance: .
j_gene: TRBJ2-3
CDR3aa: CASSVDGARVDTQYF
CDR3nt: TGTGCCAGCAGCGTAGACGGGGCCCGAGTAGATACGCAGTATTTT

d_gene: .
v_gene: TRBV7-9
abundance: .
j_gene: TRBJ1-6
CDR3aa: CASSLGNSPLHF
CDR3nt: TGTGCCAGCAGCTTAGGGAATTCACCCCTCCACTTT

d_gene: .
v_gene: TRBV5-6
abundance: .
j_gene: TRBJ2-7
CDR3aa: CASSLSQPRSEQYF
CDR3nt: TGTGCCAGCAGCTTGTCCCAGCCTCGTTCCGAGCAGTACTTC

d_gene: .
v_gene: TRBV28
abundance: .
j_gene: TRBJ2-7
CDR3aa: CASIPRGQNYEQYF
CDR3nt: TGTGCCAGCATCCCTCGAGGGCAGAACTACGAGCAGTACTTC

d_gene: .
v_gene: TRBV6-5
abundance: .
j_gene: TRBJ2-3
CDR3aa: CASSMGDLSTDTQYF
CDR3nt: TGTGCCAGCAGCATGGGGGACCTTAGCACAGATACGCAGTATTTT

d_gene: .
v_gene: TRBV4-3
abundance: .
j_gene: TRBJ2-3
CDR3aa: CASSQDETNTDTQYF
CDR3nt: TGCGCCAGCAGCCAAGATGAGACTAACACAGATACGCAGTATTTT

d_gene: .
v_gene: TRBV4-1
abundance: .
j_gene: TRBJ1-2
CDR3aa: CASSQKSTTDYGYTF
CDR3nt: TGCGCCAGCAGCCAAAAATCCACTACCGACTATGGCTACACCTTC

d_gene: .
v_gene: TRBV7-2
abundance: .
j_gene: TRBJ2-5
CDR3aa: CASSTRDGQETQYF
CDR3nt: TGTGCCAGCAGCACCCGGGACGGACAAGAGACCCAGTACTTC

d_gene: .
v_gene: TRBV4-3
abundance: .
j_gene: TRBJ1-4
CDR3aa: CASSQEPFGGGNEKLFF
CDR3nt: TGCGCCAGCAGCCAAGAGCCCTTCGGGGGAGGTAATGAAAAACTGTTTTTT

d_gene: .
v_gene: TRBV27
abundance: .
j_gene: TRBJ1-2
CDR3aa: CASSYAAGIAGYTF
CDR3nt: TGTGCCAGCAGTTACGCCGCGGGTATTGCTGGCTACACCTTC

d_gene: .
v_gene: TRBV29-1
abundance: .
j_gene: TRBJ1-2
CDR3aa: CSVPRRGAPYGYTF
CDR3nt: TGCAGCGTCCCTCGGCGGGGGGCCCCTTATGGCTACACCTTC

d_gene: .
v_gene: TRBV6-5
abundance: .
j_gene: TRBJ2-3
CDR3aa: CASTEDGTDTQYF
CDR3nt: TGTGCCAGCACAGAGGACGGGACAGATACGCAGTATTTT

d_gene: .
v_gene: TRBV27
abundance: once
j_gene: TRBJ1-2
CDR3aa: CASSLGQDYGYTF
CDR3nt: TGTGCCAGCAGTTTAGGGCAGGACTATGGCTACACCTTC

d_gene: TRBD1
v_gene: TRBV4-1
abundance: .
j_gene: TRBJ1-1
CDR3aa: CASSLLGGYTEAFF
CDR3nt: TGCGCCAGCAGCCTATTAGGGGGCTATACTGAAGCTTTCTTT

d_gene: .
v_gene: TRBV5-4
abundance: .
j_gene: TRBJ1-1
CDR3aa: CASSFSNTEAFF
CDR3nt: TGTGCCAGCAGCTTTTCGAACACTGAAGCTTTCTTT

d_gene: .
v_gene: TRBV13
abundance: .
j_gene: TRBJ1-1
CDR3aa: CASSLGRGRYTEAFF
CDR3nt: TGTGCCAGCAGCTTGGGCAGGGGAAGGTACACTGAAGCTTTCTTT

d_gene: .
v_gene: TRBV9
abundance: few
j_gene: TRBJ1-6
CDR3aa: CASSVKGIPASPLHF
CDR3nt: TGTGCCAGCAGCGTTAAGGGCATCCCTGCCTCACCCCTCCACTTT

d_gene: TRBD1
v_gene: TRBV27
abundance: .
j_gene: TRBJ1-2
CDR3aa: CASSLSGQVAFYGYTF
CDR3nt: TGTGCCAGCAGTTTATCGGGACAGGTGGCTTTCTATGGCTACACCTTC

d_gene: .
v_gene: TRBV27
abundance: .
j_gene: TRBJ2-1
CDR3aa: CASSLLGSAGFNEQFF
CDR3nt: TGTGCCAGCAGTTTGCTCGGCTCTGCGGGGTTTAATGAGCAGTTCTTC

d_gene: .
v_gene: TRBV5-5
abundance: .
j_gene: TRBJ1-1
CDR3aa: CASSIGTPLEAFF
CDR3nt: TGTGCCAGCAGCATAGGGACCCCCCTAGAAGCTTTCTTT

d_gene: .
v_gene: TRBV11-3
abundance: .
j_gene: TRBJ2-2
CDR3aa: CASSLEGHRGYGELFF
CDR3nt: TGTGCCAGCAGCTTAGAGGGCCATAGAGGTTACGGGGAGCTGTTTTTT

d_gene: .
v_gene: TRBV10-3
abundance: .
j_gene: TRBJ1-5
CDR3aa: CAISESVRPQHF
CDR3nt: TGTGCCATCAGTGAGTCGGTTCGACCCCAGCATTTT